The next 30 T cell receptor beta chains were all read from a single sample in a study of T cells in Graves' hyperthyroidism and ophthalmopathy. TCR beta CDR3 sequences were amplified from RNA transcripts. Initially, a first-round RT-PCR of the TCR CDR3 employed the HTBI primer set. TCRdb reprocessed the multiplex PCR reads with MiXCR, giving one entry per CDR3 protein. The sample has some 600,000 distinct CDR3 sequences, more than 11% seen once; the top ten hold almost 6%. The sequenced material came from blood. All receptors come from a woman younger than 45 with Graves' hyperthyroidism that later progressed to Graves' ophthalmopathy.

This clonotype was picked up many times. V and J are TRBV12-3 or TRBV12-4 and TRBJ1-5; D ambiguous. The CDR3 covers 13 residues. V was shortened by 1 base and J by 6 bases, with 7 bases between the two germline ends. DNA for the CDR3: TGTGCCAGCAGTTTAGGCGCAAGTCAGCCCCAGCATTTT. Its translation: CASSLGASQPQHF.

This clonotype was detected many times. The J gene is TRBJ1-4, the V gene TRBV28; D is possibly TRBD1 (5 bases). Germline loops: CDR1 MDHEN, CDR2 SYDVKM. This CDR3 region has 14 residues. Trimming removed 5 bases from V and 11 bases from J, with 18 bases in between. This chain's CDR3 is CASSAGTQRRKLFF. CDR3 sequence (DNA): TGTGCCAGCAGTGCCGGGACCCAGAGGAGGAAACTGTTTTTT. Combining the CDR3 with reference TRBV28 and TRBJ1-4 gives the whole variable domain DVKVTQSSRYLVKRTGEKVFLECVQDMDHENMFWYRQDPGLGLRLIYFSYDVKMKEKGDIPEGYSVSREKKERFSLILESASTNQTSMYLCASSAGTQRRKLFFGSGTQLSVL.

The chain is built from TRBV28 and TRBJ1-3; possible D gene TRBD1, 5 bases. In germline, CDR1 is MDHEN, CDR2 SYDVKM. V was cut by 5 bases and J by 5 bases, with 16 bases left in between. This CDR3 region has 15 residues. The CDR3 DNA reads as TGTGCCAGCAGTCAGCCGGGGCCCTCAAGAAACACCATATATTTT. Protein sequence: CASSQPGPSRNTIYF.

This clonotype was counted ten times or more. The rearrangement links TRBV9 to TRBJ1-2; no clear D. CDR3 size: 16 residues. Germline V gene sequence: CDR1 SGDLS, CDR2 YYNGEE. The germline V and J ends were trimmed by 4 bases and 4 bases, with 20 bases remaining between them. In DNA, the CDR3 is TGTGCCAGCAGCTCCCAATACAGATGGGGTAGCTATGGCTACACCTTC. Its protein product is CASSSQYRWGSYGYTF.

This clonotype showed up just a few times. In DNA form, the CDR3 reads TGTGCCAGCAGCTTGTCCAGGGAGAACTATGGCTACACCTTC. Translating gives CASSLSRENYGYTF. The chain combines TRBV7-2 with TRBJ1-2; D may be TRBD1 (5 bases). V was cut by 3 bases and J by 2 bases, with 10 bases left in between. This CDR3 contains 14 residues. The V gene's germline CDR1 is SGHTA and CDR2 FQGNSA.

At least ten counts were recorded for this clonotype. In nucleotides, the CDR3 is TGTGCCACCAGTGATTCAAAACTAGCGGGAGGACGGAGAAATACGCAGTATTTT. This encodes CATSDSKLAGGRRNTQYF. This chain links TRBV24-1 with TRBJ2-3; 12 bases match TRBD2. J lost 7 bases, V lost 2 bases, and 12 bases had no gene match. The CDR3 sequence is 18 residues long. Germline values: CDR1 KGHDR, CDR2 SFDVKD.

This chain joins TRBV7-9 and TRBJ1-1, with 9 bases lining up with TRBD1. The CDR3 extends over 16 amino acids. V was clipped by 1 base and J by 5 bases; unmatched bases: 8. Germline loops: CDR1 SEHNR, CDR2 FQNEAQ (reference sequence). This chain's CDR3 is CASSLGFNRGRTEAFF. CDR3 DNA sequence: TGTGCCAGCAGCTTAGGGTTTAACAGGGGGCGGACTGAAGCTTTCTTT.

This clonotype was counted many times. V and J are TRBV27 and TRBJ1-4; unclear D gene. Germline-derived CDR1 and CDR2 are MNHEY and SMNVEV (reference sequence). CDR3 length equals 16 residues. Deletions cut 7 bases from V and 5 bases from J, with 20 bases between. The CDR3 is CASTRSFWTGNEKLFF. CDR3 in DNA: TGTGCCAGCACTCGGAGTTTTTGGACGGGGAATGAAAAACTGTTTTTT. Using reference TRBV27 and TRBJ1-4 for the parts outside the CDR3, the full variable domain is EAQVTQNPRYLITVTGKKLTVTCSQNMNHEYMSWYRQDPGLGLRQIYYSMNVEVTDKGDVPEGYKVSRKEKRNFPLILESPSPNQTSLYFCASTRSFWTGNEKLFFGSGTQLSVL.

V usage is TRBV18 and J usage is TRBJ1-5; no firm D call. V lost 2 bases and J 6 bases, leaving 8 bases between the germline ends. CDR3 length: 13 amino acids. CDR1 KGHSH and CDR2 LQKENI come from the germline V gene. CDR3 sequence reads: CASSPWGSQPQHF. The CDR3 DNA reads as TGTGCCAGCTCACCATGGGGTAGTCAGCCCCAGCATTTT.

CDR3 DNA: TGCGCCAGCAGCTCCGGCGCAGACTATGGCTACACCTTC. It encodes CASSSGADYGYTF. This rearrangement joins TRBV5-1 to TRBJ1-2; D is undetermined. V lost 3 bases and J lost 3, with 9 bases in between. CDR1 SGHRS and CDR2 YFSETQ come from the germline V gene. The CDR3 runs 13 residues. The entire variable domain, with the rest obtained from reference TRBV5-1 and TRBJ1-2, is as follows: KAGVTQTPRYLIKTRGQQVTLSCSPISGHRSVSWYQQTPGQGLQFLFEYFSETQRNKGNFPGRFSGRQFSNSRSEMNVSTLELGDSALYLCASSSGADYGYTFGSGTRLTVV.

This clonotype turned up a few times. The chain is built from TRBV5-4 and TRBJ1-2; 7 positions match TRBD1. Trimming took 3 bases from V and 6 from J; bases not matched to a gene: 8. The CDR3 loop spans 14 amino acids. The V gene's germline CDR1 is SGHNT and CDR2 YYREEE (reference sequence). The CDR3: CASSSLVGTDGYTF. The CDR3 nucleotides read TGTGCCAGCAGCTCGCTGGTTGGGACAGATGGCTACACCTTC.

The chain uses TRBV9 and TRBJ2-1; 7 bases align to TRBD2. CDR1 and CDR2 from the germline V gene are SGDLS and YYNGEE. With 3 bases clipped from V and 4 bases from J, the junction kept 10 bases outside the gene matches. This CDR3 comprises 16 residues. Written as DNA, the CDR3 is TGTGCCAGCAGCGCGTACCGGGACTACGATTACAATGAGCAGTTCTTC. Translated: CASSAYRDYDYNEQFF.

The rearrangement uses TRBV9 and TRBJ2-1; no reliable D call. Trimming stripped 4 bases from V and 1 base from J, with 15 bases between. The germline V gene has CDR1 SGDLS and CDR2 YYNGEE. This CDR3 comprises 16 residues. This CDR3 is CASSLFGDSSYNEQFF. CDR3 nucleotides: TGTGCCAGCAGCCTCTTTGGCGACTCTTCCTACAATGAGCAGTTCTTC. Filled out from reference TRBV9 and TRBJ2-1, the complete variable domain reads DSGVTQTPKHLITATGQRVTLRCSPRSGDLSVYWYQQSLDQGLQFLIQYYNGEERAKGNILERFSAQQFPDLHSELNLSSLELGDSALYFCASSLFGDSSYNEQFFGPGTRLTVL.

The rearrangement joins TRBV18 to TRBJ1-2; D possibly corresponds to TRBD1 (6 bases). The CDR3 covers 15 residues. Trimming removed 6 bases from V and 4 bases from J, with 18 bases in between. Per germline, CDR1 KGHSH and CDR2 LQKENI. In nucleotides, the CDR3 is TGTGCCAGCTCGCGCCAACAGGGAGAGAGCTATGGCTACACCTTC. This gives the protein CASSRQQGESYGYTF.

The chain recombines TRBV5-8 with TRBJ2-1; 7 bases fit TRBD2. J gave up 0 bases and V 3 bases, and 12 bases lay outside the gene matches. Germline lookup yields CDR1 SGHTS and CDR2 YDEGEE. The CDR3 has 18 amino acids. As DNA, the CDR3 is TGTGCCAGCAGCTCCTCGGGTACGGCGGGGGACTCCTACAATGAGCAGTTCTTC. This encodes CASSSSGTAGDSYNEQFF.

The sample holds many counts of this clonotype. Germline and junction disagree at one end, which may indicate a read error. The V gene is TRBV24-1, the J gene TRBJ2-2; 11 positions agree with TRBD2. The germline CDR1 and CDR2 sequences are KGHDR and SFDVKD. The CDR3 extends over 18 amino acids. CDR3 protein: CATSDFISGRANTGELFF. The CDR3 DNA reads as TGTGCCACCAGTGACTTTATTAGCGGGAGGGCGAATACCGGGGAGCTGTTTTTT.

This clonotype was recorded at least ten times. The V call is TRBV24-1, the J call TRBJ1-1, with 7 bases that match TRBD1. Germline lookup yields CDR1 KGHDR and CDR2 SFDVKD. This CDR3 region has 14 residues. Trimming at V came to 7 bases and at J to 2 bases, leaving 6 bases not matched to a gene. The CDR3 loop reads CATRETGRNTEAFF. For the CDR3, the DNA is TGTGCCACCAGGGAGACAGGGAGAAACACTGAAGCTTTCTTT.

This clonotype was counted at least ten times. The chain is built from TRBV11-2 and TRBJ1-4, with TRBD1 matching over 8 bases. The CDR3 is made up of 16 amino acids. V lost 5 bases, J lost 6 bases, and 11 bases stayed unmatched. Per the germline V gene, CDR1 is SGHAT and CDR2 is FQNNGV. CDR3 residues: CASSPISGGRDEKLFF. CDR3 nucleotides: TGTGCCAGCAGCCCTATTTCAGGGGGCAGGGATGAAAAACTGTTTTTT.

The chain links TRBV13 to TRBJ1-1; maybe TRBD1 (6 bases). V was trimmed by 5 bases and J by 4 bases, leaving 14 bases between them. Germline V gene sequence: CDR1 PRHDT, CDR2 FYEKMQ (reference sequence). The CDR3 consists of 14 residues. CDR3 nucleotides: TGTGCCAGCAGCGAACCTCAGGGGAGCACTGAAGCTTTCTTT. Protein product: CASSEPQGSTEAFF.

A note on this clonotype: Being one base from a much bigger clone, this may be a read error. The gene calls are TRBV4-3 and TRBJ1-2; no clear D. This CDR3 contains 15 residues. Germline V gene sequence: CDR1 LGHNA, CDR2 YSLEER. The CDR3 region is CASSQDGPIGYDYTF. Here the CDR3 DNA reads TGCGCCAGCAGCCAAGACGGCCCGATTGGATATGACTACACCTTC.

This clonotype has ten or more counts. V is TRBV7-9 and J is TRBJ1-1, with D hard to call. Germline V gene lookup returns CDR1 SEHNR and CDR2 FQNEAQ (reference sequence). The CDR3 totals 13 residues. V lost 6 bases and J 0 bases, leaving 8 bases between the germline ends. This CDR3 reads CASRAGMNTEAFF. The CDR3 nucleotides read TGTGCCAGCAGGGCCGGTATGAACACTGAAGCTTTCTTT.

This clonotype was picked up many times. The chain links TRBV30 to TRBJ2-5; possible D gene TRBD1, 5 bases. The CDR3 has 14 residues. Germline V gene data show CDR1 as GTSNPN and CDR2 as SVGIG (reference sequence). V lost 3 bases, J lost 2 bases, and 13 bases lay in between. For the CDR3, the DNA is TGTGCCTGGAGCGCCGCAGGGTTTCAAGAGACCCAGTACTTC. Its translation: CAWSAAGFQETQYF.

This clonotype was observed at least ten times. V gene TRBV5-1 combines with J gene TRBJ2-3, with TRBD1 matching 8 bases. CDR1 and CDR2 from the germline V gene are SGHRS and YFSETQ. This CDR3 contains 14 residues. V lost 4 bases to trimming and J lost 2 bases; unmatched junction nucleotides: 3. The CDR3 coding sequence is TGCGCCAGCAGCCCGGGACAGGACACAGATACGCAGTATTTT. Its translation is CASSPGQDTDTQYF.

This clonotype was seen many times. The chain has TRBV3-1 and TRBJ1-4, with D uncertain. The CDR3 is 15 residues long. Trimming took off 6 bases at V and 8 bases at J, with 19 bases between the two ends. From germline, CDR1 is LGHDT and CDR2 YNNKEL (reference sequence). CDR3 protein: CASSPRTPRGEKLFF. In DNA form, the CDR3 reads TGTGCCAGCAGTCCTCGGACTCCACGAGGGGAAAAACTGTTTTTT.

The gene calls are TRBV6-1 and TRBJ1-2; 9 bases match TRBD1. From germline, CDR1 is MNHNS and CDR2 SASEGT. V shed 7 bases, J shed 4 bases, and the junction held 10 bases outside the gene matches. The CDR3 has 15 residues. The CDR3 sequence is CASKISGQGSYGYTF. The CDR3 region has the DNA TGTGCCAGCAAAATTTCGGGACAGGGATCCTATGGCTACACCTTC.

The chain couples TRBV14 to TRBJ2-1, with D possibly matching TRBD2 (6 bases). In germline, CDR1 is SGHDN, CDR2 FVKESK. Trimming removed 1 base from V and 6 bases from J, with 10 bases in between. The CDR3 loop spans 14 amino acids. The CDR3 spells CASSQAGECNEQFF. CDR3 nucleotides: TGTGCCAGCAGCCAAGCGGGAGAGTGCAATGAGCAGTTCTTC.

This chain uses TRBV6-2 or TRBV6-3 with TRBJ2-3; TRBD2 matches at 13 bases. V gave up 6 bases and J gave up 4 bases; unmatched junction bases: 7. The CDR3 is 16 amino acids. Germline V CDR1 and CDR2: MNHEY, SVGEGT. The CDR3 is CASSPQTSGRSDTQYF. The CDR3, as DNA: TGTGCCAGCAGCCCCCAGACTAGCGGGAGGTCAGATACGCAGTATTTT.

In this sample, this clonotype turned up a few times. This chain connects TRBV19 to TRBJ2-5; D tentatively reads TRBD1 or TRBD2 (6 bases each). Germline CDR1 LNHDA, CDR2 SQIVND (reference sequence). The CDR3 is 13 amino acids. V lost 7 bases and J 5 bases, leaving 14 bases between the germline ends. Here the CDR3 DNA reads TGTGCCAGTAAAGACGGGGGCGTGGAGACCCAGTACTTC. This gives the protein CASKDGGVETQYF.

The chain has TRBV7-3 and TRBJ2-6; tentative D call: TRBD1 (5 bases). The germline V gene has CDR1 SGHTA and CDR2 FQGTGA. The CDR3 is made up of 15 amino acids. V was trimmed by 4 bases and J by 12 bases, leaving 19 bases between them. DNA of the CDR3: TGTGCCAGCAGCTCCGGCCCGACAGACCAAGGCGTCCTGACTTTC. Translated: CASSSGPTDQGVLTF.

The table lists this clonotype with many counts. CDR3 in amino acids: CAISHSSGYGYTF. CDR3 DNA sequence: TGTGCCATCAGCCATTCGTCGGGATATGGCTACACCTTC. This chain uses TRBV10-3 with TRBJ1-2, with D unclear. Germline CDR1 ENHRY, CDR2 SYGVKD. The V end lost 6 bases, the J end lost 5 bases, and 13 bases lay between the germline ends. The CDR3 is 13 amino acids.